The 30 T cell receptor beta chains in this list originate from one sample, sequenced in a study of blood T cell repertoires in COVID-19. Produced via immunoSEQ multiplex PCR; TCRdb's table is partial and in-frame only. Among 120,000 or so clones listed, roughly 74% were seen once. Sequenced: peripheral blood. The receptors here all came from a man between 60 and 75 years old with acute or convalescent COVID-19.

This CDR3 is CATSRANTGELFF. In DNA, the CDR3 is TGTGCCACCAGCAGAGCAAACACCGGGGAGCTGTTTTTT. V is TRBV15 and J is TRBJ2-2; D gene ambiguous. The CDR3 totals 13 residues. The V end lost 1 base, the J end lost 2 bases, and 2 bases lay between the germline ends. Per the germline V gene, CDR1 is LNHNV and CDR2 is YYDKDF (reference sequence).

The J gene is TRBJ1-1, the V gene TRBV7-9; D perhaps matches TRBD1 (6 bases). This CDR3 contains 15 residues. Looked up from germline, CDR1 is SEHNR and CDR2 is FQNEAQ (reference sequence). V was trimmed by 3 bases and J by 1 base, leaving 12 bases between them. The CDR3 region is CASSFGDRRNTEAFF. The CDR3 DNA sequence: TGTGCCAGCAGCTTTGGAGACAGGAGGAACACTGAAGCTTTCTTT.

This chain joins TRBV4-1 and TRBJ2-7, with D perhaps matching TRBD2 (6 bases). V gave up 1 base and J gave up 0 bases, with 19 bases separating them. Germline values: CDR1 MGHRA, CDR2 YSYEKL. There are 18 residues in the CDR3. Written as DNA, the CDR3 is TGCGCCAGCAGCCAAGGGCTTGGGTTTAGCGGCAACTCCTACGAGCAGTACTTC. Encoded protein: CASSQGLGFSGNSYEQYF.

In this sample, this clone turned up a few times. The rearrangement joins TRBV5-1 to TRBJ2-5; D unclear. Germline assignment: CDR1 SGHRS and CDR2 YFSETQ. V gave up 2 bases and J gave up 1 base, with 6 bases separating them. The CDR3 spans 13 residues. The CDR3 DNA reads TGCGCCAGCAGCTTTACAACCCAAGAGACCCAGTACTTC. Translation gives CASSFTTQETQYF. The full variable domain, rest sourced from reference TRBV5-1 and TRBJ2-5, is KAGVTQTPRYLIKTRGQQVTLSCSPISGHRSVSWYQQTPGQGLQFLFEYFSETQRNKGNFPGRFSGRQFSNSRSEMNVSTLELGDSALYLCASSFTTQETQYFGPGTRLLVL.

This clone was recorded once. The chain combines TRBV7-3 with TRBJ2-3, with D perhaps TRBD1 (5 bases). CDR1 is SGHTA, CDR2 FQGTGA, per germline. Trimming took off 1 base at V and 2 bases at J, with 7 bases between the two ends. The CDR3 loop spans 14 amino acids. CDR3 nucleotide sequence: TGTGCCAGCAGCTTAATTGGGGCCACAGATACGCAGTATTTT. Translating it yields CASSLIGATDTQYF.

This rearrangement joins TRBV29-1 to TRBJ2-7; possibly TRBD2 for D (6 bases). The germline V gene has CDR1 SQVTM and CDR2 ANQGSEA. This CDR3 has 11 residues. V lost 7 bases and J lost 6, with 13 bases in between. In DNA form, the CDR3 reads TGCAGCGCTGGGCGGAGGGGCGAGCAGTACTTC. Translated: CSAGRRGEQYF.

The J gene is TRBJ1-1, the V gene TRBV6-7; D possibly corresponds to TRBD1 (6 bases). TRBV6-7 is known as an ORF, though its function is uncertain. Trimming cost V 0 bases and J 3 bases, with 23 bases left between them. The CDR3 length is 19 residues. The chain's CDR3 is CASSYSTGQSLTLYTEAFF. CDR3 in DNA: TGTGCCAGCAGTTACTCGACGGGACAAAGCCTTACTTTATACACTGAAGCTTTCTTT.

Here the CDR3 reads CAAKDRMNTEAFF. The CDR3 DNA is TGTGCCGCCAAAGACAGAATGAACACTGAAGCTTTCTTT. The chain recombines TRBV19 with TRBJ1-1; possibly TRBD1 for D (5 bases). Germline CDR1 reads LNHDA; CDR2 reads SQIVND (reference sequence). V shed 11 bases and J shed 0 bases, with 13 bases lying between them. This CDR3 has 13 amino acids.

This clone is medium-sized (0.01 to 0.1%) in the sample. This chain joins TRBV30 and TRBJ2-7, with TRBD1 matching over 7 bases. The germline V gene encodes CDR1 GTSNPN and CDR2 SVGIG (reference sequence). The CDR3 covers 11 residues. Trimming cost V 3 bases and J 6 bases; bases outside gene matches: 2. The CDR3 nucleotides read TGTGCCTGGAGAACAGGGGCCGAGCAGTACTTC. This codes for CAWRTGAEQYF.

The rearrangement joins TRBV2 to TRBJ2-7; 11 nucleotides match TRBD1. The ends lost 6 bases at V and 6 bases at J; junction bases unmatched: 4. The CDR3 has 13 amino acids. CDR1 is SNHLY, CDR2 FYNNEI, per germline. The CDR3 DNA sequence: TGTGCCAGCAGAGGACAGGGGGCGTCCGAGCAGTACTTC. As protein: CASRGQGASEQYF. The complete variable domain, with remaining parts taken from reference TRBV2 and TRBJ2-7, reads EPEVTQTPSHQVTQMGQEVILRCVPISNHLYFYWYRQILGQKVEFLVSFYNNEISEKSEIFDDQFSVERPDGSNFTLKIRSTKLEDSAMYFCASRGQGASEQYFGPGTRLTVT.

This clone was recorded many times. The CDR3 nucleotides are TGTGCCAGCAGCTTATCGGTCGTGGAGACCCAGTACTTC. Translation gives CASSLSVVETQYF. The rearrangement joins TRBV7-9 to TRBJ2-5; D is ambiguous. Germline CDR1 is SEHNR and CDR2 is FQNEAQ (reference sequence). With 2 bases removed from V and 5 bases from J, the gap between germline ends came to 9 bases. The CDR3 totals 13 residues.

V gene TRBV6-5 combines with J gene TRBJ1-2; D is unresolved. The CDR3 covers 13 residues. The germline CDR1 and CDR2 sequences are MNHEY and SVGAGI. The V end lost 3 bases, the J end lost 7 bases, and 12 bases lay between the germline ends. The CDR3 nucleotides read TGTGCCAGCAGTTATCTCTCAGATGGTGGCTACACCTTC. The encoded protein is CASSYLSDGGYTF.

This clone has a single count. The V gene is TRBV24-1, the J gene TRBJ1-4, with 11 bases lining up with TRBD1. From germline, CDR1 is KGHDR and CDR2 SFDVKD. With V trimmed by 4 bases and J by 7 bases, 4 bases remained unmatched. The CDR3 contains 15 residues. The CDR3: CATSEGQGATEKLFF. CDR3 sequence (DNA): TGTGCCACCAGTGAAGGACAGGGGGCCACTGAAAAACTGTTTTTT.

J is TRBJ2-7 and V is TRBV25-1; 11 nucleotides align to TRBD1. The CDR3 contains 16 residues. Germline assignment: CDR1 MGHDK and CDR2 SYGVNS. V shed 3 bases and J 5 bases; nucleotides not matched to a gene: 9. The CDR3 nucleotides are TGTGCCAGCAGTGACTTACCCGGGACAGGGGGTCACGAGCAGTACTTC. Residues: CASSDLPGTGGHEQYF.

V gene TRBV5-1 combines with J gene TRBJ2-3; 7 bases align to TRBD1. Looked up from germline, CDR1 is SGHRS and CDR2 is YFSETQ. V lost 4 bases and J lost 3; bases outside the gene matches: 11. CDR3 length: 16 amino acids. The CDR3 loop is CASSTADRMGTDTQYF. The CDR3 DNA reads as TGCGCCAGCAGCACCGCGGACAGGATGGGTACAGATACGCAGTATTTT. Filled out from reference TRBV5-1 and TRBJ2-3, the complete variable domain reads KAGVTQTPRYLIKTRGQQVTLSCSPISGHRSVSWYQQTPGQGLQFLFEYFSETQRNKGNFPGRFSGRQFSNSRSEMNVSTLELGDSALYLCASSTADRMGTDTQYFGPGTRLTVL.

V usage is TRBV6-2 or TRBV6-3 and J usage is TRBJ2-1; 16 bases are shared with TRBD2. CDR3 length equals 21 residues. Trimming took 2 bases from V and 0 from J; bases not matched to a gene: 10. Germline lookup yields CDR1 MNHEY and CDR2 SVGEGT. The CDR3 reads CASSYRGRGTSGRDSYNEQFF. The CDR3 DNA reads TGTGCCAGCAGTTACAGGGGAAGGGGGACTAGCGGGAGGGACTCCTACAATGAGCAGTTCTTC.

The gene calls are TRBV21-1 and TRBJ2-3; the D segment call TRBD2 is taken from the table without a DNA check. TRBV21-1 is recorded as a pseudogene. The CDR3 totals 15 residues. Here the CDR3 reads CASSLRTSGRDTQYF. The CDR3 nucleotides read TGTGCCAGCAGCCTCCGGACTAGCGGCCGCGATACGCAGTATTTT.

The rearrangement uses TRBV9 and TRBJ1-2; unclear D gene. CDR3 length: 16 amino acids. The germline V gene encodes CDR1 SGDLS and CDR2 YYNGEE. The ends were cut back, 3 bases at V and 2 bases at J, with 17 bases in the middle. The CDR3 DNA sequence: TGTGCCAGCAGCGAGGAGGGCGGCAGATCCAACTATGGCTACACCTTC. Translation gives CASSEEGGRSNYGYTF. The whole variable domain, filled in from reference TRBV9 and TRBJ1-2, reads DSGVTQTPKHLITATGQRVTLRCSPRSGDLSVYWYQQSLDQGLQFLIQYYNGEERAKGNILERFSAQQFPDLHSELNLSSLELGDSALYFCASSEEGGRSNYGYTFGSGTRLTVV.

The chain recombines TRBV18 with TRBJ2-5; 9 bases align to TRBD1. V shed 5 bases, J shed 0 bases, and the junction held 13 bases outside the gene matches. There are 18 residues in the CDR3. The germline V gene has CDR1 KGHSH and CDR2 LQKENI. CDR3 bases: TGTGCCAGCTCATCCGAAACCGGGACAGGGTGGAACCAAGAGACCCAGTACTTC. Translated, it gives CASSSETGTGWNQETQYF.

This chain links TRBV27 with TRBJ1-1; TRBD1 agrees at 9 bases. The germline CDR1 and CDR2 sequences are MNHEY and SMNVEV (reference sequence). This CDR3 region has 15 residues. Trimming cost V 4 bases and J 0 bases; bases outside gene matches: 3. The CDR3 DNA is TGTGCCAGCAGTTCACAGGGGGCCTTGAACACTGAAGCTTTCTTT. It translates to CASSSQGALNTEAFF.

CDR3 in DNA: TGTGCCAGCAGTACTCCCCAACTAGCGGGAGGAACAGATACGCAGTATTTT. Protein product: CASSTPQLAGGTDTQYF. This chain joins TRBV2 and TRBJ2-3, with 12 nucleotides matching TRBD2. With 5 bases clipped from V and 3 bases from J, the junction kept 9 bases outside the gene matches. Germline CDR1 and CDR2: SNHLY and FYNNEI. This CDR3 comprises 17 residues.

The chain links TRBV11-1 to TRBJ2-7; 9 nucleotides match TRBD1. Unmatched junction bases numbered 10, after V lost 5 bases and J lost 5 bases. In germline, CDR1 is SGHAT, CDR2 FQDESV (reference sequence). The CDR3 has 15 residues. In DNA, the CDR3 is TGTGCCAGCAGCCGGACGGGACAGGGAGGGAACGAGCAGTACTTC. Translated, it gives CASSRTGQGGNEQYF.

The rearrangement links TRBV12-3 or TRBV12-4 to TRBJ1-2; D is ambiguous. The CDR3 extends over 11 amino acids. V was pared by 3 bases and J by 6 bases, with 5 bases between. The CDR3 bases are TGTGCCAGCAGTTTTGGCCATGGCTACACCTTC. As protein: CASSFGHGYTF.

The rearrangement uses TRBV6-4 and TRBJ2-4; 8 positions agree with TRBD1. The CDR3 has 15 amino acids. J was trimmed by 1 base and V by 6 bases; bases with no gene match: 5. CDR1 and CDR2 from the germline V gene are MRHNA and SNTAGT. The CDR3 here is CASSLTGDAKNIQYF. The CDR3, as DNA: TGTGCCAGCAGCCTGACAGGGGACGCCAAAAACATTCAGTACTTC.

The chain recombines TRBV2 with TRBJ1-2, with D perhaps TRBD1 (5 bases). Looked up from germline, CDR1 is SNHLY and CDR2 is FYNNEI. The CDR3 has 13 residues. The V gene lost 6 bases and the J gene lost 1 base, with 9 bases spanning the gap. Written as DNA, the CDR3 is TGTGCCAGCAGAGACCAGGGTAACTATGGCTACACCTTC. Protein product: CASRDQGNYGYTF.

The chain combines TRBV27 with TRBJ2-3; the match to TRBD1 covers 9 bases. There are 15 residues in the CDR3. CDR1 is MNHEY, CDR2 SMNVEV, per germline (reference sequence). Trimming removed 6 bases from V and 3 bases from J; junction bases left unmatched: 7. CDR3 region: CASSDPGQGTDTQYF. Written as DNA, the CDR3 is TGTGCCAGCAGCGACCCGGGACAGGGAACAGATACGCAGTATTTT.

V is TRBV28 and J is TRBJ2-1; 8 positions agree with TRBD1. V lost 5 bases to trimming and J lost 8 bases; unmatched junction nucleotides: 8. This CDR3 region has 14 residues. Per germline, CDR1 MDHEN and CDR2 SYDVKM. CDR3 sequence reads: CASSTSGQGDEQFF. CDR3 bases: TGTGCCAGCAGTACGTCAGGACAGGGCGATGAGCAGTTCTTC.

This clone was seen just once. The chain uses TRBV27 and TRBJ1-1; no reliable D call. The CDR3 runs to 13 residues. V was clipped by 6 bases and J by 1 base, with 9 bases between them. Germline V CDR1 and CDR2: MNHEY, SMNVEV (reference sequence). CDR3 protein: CASSSNRNTEAFF. In nucleotides, the CDR3 is TGTGCCAGCAGCTCTAATAGGAACACTGAAGCTTTCTTT.

The J gene is TRBJ1-1, the V gene TRBV6-2 or TRBV6-3, with 8 bases fitting TRBD1. The CDR3 is 15 amino acids. The germline V gene encodes CDR1 MNHEY and CDR2 SVGEGT. Trimming took 1 base from V and 1 from J; bases not matched to a gene: 2. CDR3 nucleotide sequence: TGTGCCAGCAGTTACTTCGGGACAGGGAACACTGAAGCTTTCTTT. It yields the protein CASSYFGTGNTEAFF.

The chain employs TRBV30 and TRBJ1-1, with D possibly TRBD1 on 6 matching bases. The CDR3 length is 13 residues. Trimming took 6 bases from V and 1 from J, leaving 12 bases between them. CDR1 GTSNPN and CDR2 SVGIG come from the germline V gene (reference sequence). The CDR3 nucleotides read TGTGCCTGCGACCTCAGGGGGAACACTGAAGCTTTCTTT. Amino acids: CACDLRGNTEAFF. Combining the CDR3 with reference TRBV30 and TRBJ1-1 gives the whole variable domain SQTIHQWPATLVQPVGSPLSLECTVEGTSNPNLYWYRQAAGRGLQLLFYSVGIGQISSEVPQNLSASRPQDRQFILSSKKLLLSDSGFYLCACDLRGNTEAFFGQGTRLTVV.